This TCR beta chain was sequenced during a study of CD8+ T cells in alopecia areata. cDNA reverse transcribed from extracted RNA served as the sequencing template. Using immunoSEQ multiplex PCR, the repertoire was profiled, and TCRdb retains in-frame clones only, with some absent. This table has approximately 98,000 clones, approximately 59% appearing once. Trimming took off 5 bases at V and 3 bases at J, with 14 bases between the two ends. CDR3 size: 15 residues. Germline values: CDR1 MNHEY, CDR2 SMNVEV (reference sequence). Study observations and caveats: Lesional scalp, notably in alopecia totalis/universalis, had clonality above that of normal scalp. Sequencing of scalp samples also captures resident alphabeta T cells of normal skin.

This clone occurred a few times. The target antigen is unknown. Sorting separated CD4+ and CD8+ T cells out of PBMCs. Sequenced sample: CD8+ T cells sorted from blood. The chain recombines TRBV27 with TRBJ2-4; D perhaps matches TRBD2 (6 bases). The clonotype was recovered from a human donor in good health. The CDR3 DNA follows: TGTGCCAGCAGTCCGATGGGGGGAGGCAAAAACATTCAGTACTTC. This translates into CASSPMGGGKNIQYF.